This is a list of T cell receptor beta chains from one sample in a study of CD4 T cells in relation to SARS-CoV-2 and coronaviruses. TCRdb's copy holds only in-frame clones and misses some; the assay was immunoSEQ multiplex PCR. The sample shows 35,000 to 40,000 clones, around 82% of them seen only once. Their target antigens are unknown. The sequenced sample was naive CD4+ T cells from PBMCs, cultured in vitro. All receptors derive from an adult with COVID-19. The CDR3 runs from the conserved cysteine through the conserved F or W. D genes are given only for firm matches. The listing skips clone size in some rows; elsewhere it reads once, few, many or a size class.

cdr3_length j_call d_call v_call clone_size cdr3_nt cdr3_aa
14 TRBJ2-1 - TRBV24-1 - TGTGCCACCAGTGATTTGGCGGGGCCCGGTGAGCAGTTCTTC CATSDLAGPGEQFF
16 TRBJ2-1 TRBD2 TRBV7-9 once TGTGCCAGCAGCTTACAGCGGGAGAATCCCTACAATGAGCAGTTCTTC CASSLQRENPYNEQFF
12 TRBJ2-1 - TRBV9 once TGTGCCAGCAGCGTAAACGAGAATGAGCAGTTCTTC CASSVNENEQFF
16 TRBJ2-7 TRBD1 TRBV19 - TGTGCCAGTAGTCCGCGACAGGGCGCGGAGACGGGGGAGCAGTACTTC CASSPRQGAETGEQYF
16 TRBJ1-5 TRBD1 TRBV5-1 - TGCGCCAGCAGCACTGGGACAGGGGTTGGCAATCAGCCCCAGCATTTT CASSTGTGVGNQPQHF
15 TRBJ1-2 - TRBV7-9 few TGTGCCAGCAGCTTACAGGGGTTTCGTTCCTATGGCTACACCTTC CASSLQGFRSYGYTF
16 TRBJ2-2 - TRBV9 - TGTGCCAGCAGCGCCGGGAACCTCGCGAACACCGGGGAGCTGTTTTTT CASSAGNLANTGELFF
12 TRBJ1-4 - TRBV28 - TGTGCCAGCAGTTTTGAGAGAGAAAAACTGTTTTTT CASSFEREKLFF
15 TRBJ2-3 - TRBV4-1 - TGCGCCAGCAGCCATATCCGGACGGTGGGAGATACGCAGTATTTT CASSHIRTVGDTQYF
13 TRBJ1-1 - TRBV6-2/TRBV6-3 - TGTGCCAGCAGTTCTCAGGAGAACACTGAAGCTTTCTTT CASSSQENTEAFF
16 TRBJ2-2 - TRBV27 - TGTGCCAGCAGTCACTATAGCGGCCCTGGCACCGGGGAGCTGTTTTTT CASSHYSGPGTGELFF
14 TRBJ2-3 - TRBV7-3 - TGTGCCAGCAGCTTATCCCGGGACACAGATACGCAGTATTTT CASSLSRDTDTQYF
18 TRBJ2-3 TRBD2 TRBV9 - TGTGCCAGCAGCGTAGGTCCCTCCCTAGCGGGACCTGGGGGAACGCAGTATTTT CASSVGPSLAGPGGTQYF
19 TRBJ2-1 - TRBV21-1 - TGTGCCAGCAGCAAATTTTCGGGAGAACTAGTTAGGTCGGTTGGTGAGCAGTTCTTC CASSKFSGELVRSVGEQFF
15 TRBJ1-2 - TRBV6-1 few TGTGCCAGCAGTGAAGGGGGACGGGCGGCCTATGGCTACACCTTC CASSEGGRAAYGYTF
15 TRBJ1-2 TRBD1 TRBV7-9 - TGTGCCAGCAGCTTAGACCGGACAGGGAGCTATGGCTACACCTTC CASSLDRTGSYGYTF
13 TRBJ1-1 - TRBV4-1 - TGCGCCAGCAGCCAAGCCGGGAACACTGAAGCTTTCTTT CASSQAGNTEAFF
15 TRBJ2-3 TRBD2 TRBV2 - TGTGCCAGCAGGGGTAGGACTAGCGGCACAGATACGCAGTATTTT CASRGRTSGTDTQYF
15 TRBJ2-7 - TRBV19 - TGTGCCAGTAGTCCGCTTCGGGACGGAGACTACGAGCAGTACTTC CASSPLRDGDYEQYF
15 TRBJ2-2 - TRBV5-1 - TGCGCCAGCAGCTTGGGGCTGCTGCGCACCGGGGAGCTGTTTTTT CASSLGLLRTGELFF
14 TRBJ1-3 - TRBV7-9 - TGTGCCACCCGGAGGGCCATAGAAGGAAACACCATATATTTT CATRRAIEGNTIYF
16 TRBJ2-1 TRBD1 TRBV5-1 - TGCGCCAGCAGCCCACCGGGACAGGGCCTTTACAATGAGCAGTTCTTC CASSPPGQGLYNEQFF
15 TRBJ2-7 TRBD1 TRBV19 - TGTGCCAGTAGGGATTTGGGGACAGGGTCCTACGAGCAGTACTTC CASRDLGTGSYEQYF
14 TRBJ2-7 - TRBV7-8 few TGTGCCAGCAGCCGAGAGCCAGCGAAGGACGAGCAGTACTTC CASSREPAKDEQYF
15 TRBJ1-2 TRBD1 TRBV3-1/TRBV3-2 - TGTGCCAGCAGCCAAGTAGCCAGGGGGCGGAATGGCTACACCTTC CASSQVARGRNGYTF
15 TRBJ2-1 TRBD2 TRBV6-5 - TGTGCCAGCGGACCTAGCGGGAGCTCCTACAATGAGCAGTTCTTC CASGPSGSSYNEQFF
14 TRBJ2-3 TRBD2 TRBV28 - TGTGCCAGCAGTTCGTCAGCGGGAGTGAATACGCAGTATTTT CASSSSAGVNTQYF
16 TRBJ1-5 - TRBV13 - TGTGCCAGCAGCCCCCGGGTGGGCCTCGTAGTTCAGCCCCAGCATTTT CASSPRVGLVVQPQHF
14 TRBJ1-5 - TRBV30 - TGTGCCTGGAGAAGCCATCTTCCTGGACAGCCCCAGCATTTT CAWRSHLPGQPQHF
14 TRBJ1-4 - TRBV19 - TGTGCCAGTAGTTCCAGGGGCAGGGAAGAAAAACTGTTTTTT CASSSRGREEKLFF
14 TRBJ2-7 - TRBV30 - TGTGCCTGGAGTAACCCCCGGGAACTCTACGAGCAGTACTTC CAWSNPRELYEQYF
14 TRBJ2-7 - TRBV6-5 - TGTGCCAGCAGTTACCGGTATAGCTCCTACGAGCAGTACTTC CASSYRYSSYEQYF
14 TRBJ1-2 - TRBV5-5 - TGTGCCAGCAGCACAAGGATGGTCGACTATGGCTACACCTTC CASSTRMVDYGYTF
16 TRBJ2-2 TRBD1 TRBV5-1 - TGCGCCAGCAGCCGTGAGGGACAGGAGCACACCGGGGAGCTGTTTTTT CASSREGQEHTGELFF
15 TRBJ1-1 - TRBV10-3 - TGTGCCATCAGTGCAAGGCCAGGGGATGGGACTGAAGCTTTCTTT CAISARPGDGTEAFF
13 TRBJ1-1 TRBD1 TRBV27 - TGTGCCAGCAGTTGGGGACAGGGCACTGAAGCTTTCTTT CASSWGQGTEAFF
15 TRBJ2-2 TRBD2 TRBV10-3 once TGTGCCATCAGCGGACTAGCGGAGGACACCGGGGAGCTGTTTTTT CAISGLAEDTGELFF
16 TRBJ2-3 - TRBV4-1 medium-sized TGCGCCAGCAGCCAAGAAGGTAGGCAGGCCGGAGATACGCAGTATTTT CASSQEGRQAGDTQYF
15 TRBJ2-7 - TRBV28 - TGTGCCAGCAGTTTAGGTGACGCTATGGGCTACGAGCAGTACTTC CASSLGDAMGYEQYF
13 TRBJ2-5 - TRBV5-4 - TGTGCCAGCAGCTTGGCGGCAGAGGAGACCCAGTACTTC CASSLAAEETQYF